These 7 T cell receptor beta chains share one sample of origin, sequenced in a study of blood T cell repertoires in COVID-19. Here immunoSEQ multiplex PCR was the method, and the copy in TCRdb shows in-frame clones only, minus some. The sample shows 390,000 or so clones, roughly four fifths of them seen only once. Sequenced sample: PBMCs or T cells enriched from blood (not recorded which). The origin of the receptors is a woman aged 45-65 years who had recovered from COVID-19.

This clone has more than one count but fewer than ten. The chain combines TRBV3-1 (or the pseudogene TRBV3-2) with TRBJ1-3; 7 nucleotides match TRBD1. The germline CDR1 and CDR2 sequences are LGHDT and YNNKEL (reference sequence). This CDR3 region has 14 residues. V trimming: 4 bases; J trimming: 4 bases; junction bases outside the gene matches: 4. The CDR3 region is CASSPTGFGNTIYF. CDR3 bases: TGTGCCAGCAGCCCGACAGGGTTCGGAAACACCATATATTTT.

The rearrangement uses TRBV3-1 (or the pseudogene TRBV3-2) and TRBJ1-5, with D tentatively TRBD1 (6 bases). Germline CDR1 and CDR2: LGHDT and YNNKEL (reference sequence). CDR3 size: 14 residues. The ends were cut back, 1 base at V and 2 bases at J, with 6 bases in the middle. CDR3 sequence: CASSQAGGNQPQHF. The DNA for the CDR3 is TGTGCCAGCAGCCAAGCAGGGGGCAATCAGCCCCAGCATTTT.

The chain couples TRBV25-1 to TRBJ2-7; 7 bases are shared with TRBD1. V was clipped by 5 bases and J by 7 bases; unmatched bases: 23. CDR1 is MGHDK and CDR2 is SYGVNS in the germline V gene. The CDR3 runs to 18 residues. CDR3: CASSSASPSGTVRGEQYF. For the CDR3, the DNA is TGTGCCAGCAGTTCCGCGAGCCCCTCGGGGACAGTAAGGGGAGAGCAGTACTTC.

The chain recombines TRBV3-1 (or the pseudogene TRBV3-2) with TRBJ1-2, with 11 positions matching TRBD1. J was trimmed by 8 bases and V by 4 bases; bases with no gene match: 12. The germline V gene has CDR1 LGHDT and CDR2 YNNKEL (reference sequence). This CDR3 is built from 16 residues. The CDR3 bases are TGTGCCAGCAGCCTAAGAGGGACAGGGGGATTAGGGGGCTACACCTTC. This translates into CASSLRGTGGLGGYTF.

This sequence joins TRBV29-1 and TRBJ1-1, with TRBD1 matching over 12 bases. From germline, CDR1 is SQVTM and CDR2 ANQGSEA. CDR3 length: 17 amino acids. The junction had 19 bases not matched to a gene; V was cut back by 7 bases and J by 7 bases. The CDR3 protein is CSASQGLPGQGAFEAFF. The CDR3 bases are TGCAGCGCAAGTCAGGGATTACCGGGACAGGGGGCCTTTGAAGCTTTCTTT. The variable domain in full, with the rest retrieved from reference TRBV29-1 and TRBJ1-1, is SAVISQKPSRDICQRGTSLTIQCQVDSQVTMMFWYRQQPGQSLTLIATANQGSEATYESGFVIDKFPISRPNLTFSTLTVSNMSPEDSSIYLCSASQGLPGQGAFEAFFGQGTRLTVV.

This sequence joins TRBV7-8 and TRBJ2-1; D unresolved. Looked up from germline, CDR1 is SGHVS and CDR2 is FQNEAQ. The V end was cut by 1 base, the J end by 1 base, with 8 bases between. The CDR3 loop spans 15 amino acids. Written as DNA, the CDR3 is TGTGCCAGCAGCTTAGTTGCGCAATCCTACAATGAGCAGTTCTTC. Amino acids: CASSLVAQSYNEQFF.

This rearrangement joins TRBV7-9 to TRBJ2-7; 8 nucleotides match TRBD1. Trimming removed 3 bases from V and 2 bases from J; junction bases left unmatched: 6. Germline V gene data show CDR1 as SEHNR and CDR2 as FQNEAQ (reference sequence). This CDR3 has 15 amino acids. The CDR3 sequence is CASSFTLQGAYEQYF. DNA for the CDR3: TGTGCCAGCAGCTTCACATTACAGGGGGCCTACGAGCAGTACTTC.